This T cell receptor beta chain was identified during a study of CD8 T cells in Susac syndrome. Study-level information: Of the sequenced Susac syndrome patients, six had active disease and roughly eight were in remission.

Trimming removed 6 bases at V and 1 base at J, with 10 bases between. Germline V CDR1 and CDR2: LNHDA, SQIVND (reference sequence). The CDR3 is 15 amino acids. Random hexamers were used to reverse transcribe an amount of 0.5 to 1 ug RNA. Amplification of TCR beta CDR3 by immunoSEQ multiplex PCR spanned 54 Vbeta and 13 Jbeta. Using its own MiXCR run on the immunoSEQ multiplex PCR reads, TCRdb lists one record per CDR3 protein. The repertoire holds roughly 89,000 distinct CDR3 sequences, with approximately 96% as singletons. Sequencing was performed on CD8+ T cells from PBMCs. This clonotype was sampled from a human donor with Susac syndrome. The V gene is TRBV19, the J gene TRBJ2-6; D is possibly TRBD1 (5 bases). Here the CDR3 DNA reads TGTGCCAGTAGGAACAGGTTGTCTGGGGCCAACGTCCTGACTTTC. Its protein is CASRNRLSGANVLTF.